Below, 12 T cell receptor beta chains from the same sample are listed, as sequenced in a study of cytomegalovirus exposure and HLA in healthy donors. Amplification used 60 Vbeta primers and 13 Jbeta primers. The protocol was immunoSEQ multiplex PCR, while the TCRdb copy is restricted to in-frame clones and leaves out a portion. This sample has 200,000 to 250,000 clones, with 70% found just once. Sequencing was done on a sample of PBMCs. Receptor source: a man aged 35 to 55 in good health and CMV-seropositive.

The rearrangement joins TRBV7-2 to TRBJ2-6, with D perhaps matching TRBD1 (5 bases). This CDR3 has 17 amino acids. The V gene's germline CDR1 is SGHTA and CDR2 FQGNSA. The ends were cut back, 5 bases at V and 4 bases at J, with 18 bases in the middle. CDR3 sequence reads: CASSPQGGALGANVLTF. CDR3 coding DNA: TGTGCCAGCAGCCCCCAGGGCGGCGCACTCGGGGCCAACGTCCTGACTTTC.

Regarding this clone: One end of the junction varies from germline; a read error may be responsible. The chain has TRBV2 and TRBJ2-1; 15 bases map to TRBD2. CDR3 length: 15 residues. CDR1 is SNHLY and CDR2 is FYNNEI in the germline V gene. The CDR3 bases are TGTGCCAGCAGTGATGGACTAGCGGGGGGGCATCGGAGGATCTTC. Encoded protein: CASSDGLAGGHRRIF.

This chain links TRBV6-5 with TRBJ1-6; TRBD1 agrees at 7 bases. V gave up 5 bases and J gave up 10 bases; unmatched junction bases: 11. The CDR3 is 15 residues long. Germline values: CDR1 MNHEY, CDR2 SVGAGI. CDR3 sequence reads: CASSPGTEGGSPLHF. For the CDR3, the DNA is TGTGCCAGCAGTCCTGGGACAGAGGGCGGATCACCCCTCCACTTT.

The table lists this clone with a count of one. The genes are TRBV6-1 and TRBJ2-7; D might be TRBD1 (6 bases). Germline-derived CDR1 and CDR2 are MNHNS and SASEGT. CDR3 length: 15 residues. V shed 8 bases and J shed 2 bases, with 19 bases lying between them. The CDR3 region has the DNA TGTGCCAGCCCTACAATGAGACCAGGGGCCTACGAGCAGTACTTC. This gives the protein CASPTMRPGAYEQYF.

V is TRBV7-6 and J is TRBJ2-7; tentatively, D is TRBD2 (6 bases). This CDR3 has 15 residues. From germline, CDR1 is SGHVS and CDR2 FNYEAQ. V was pared by 0 bases and J by 2 bases, with 11 bases between. The CDR3 DNA reads TGTGCCAGCAGCTTAGCCCAGCGGGCCACCTACGAGCAGTACTTC. The encoded protein is CASSLAQRATYEQYF. The entire variable domain, with the rest obtained from reference TRBV7-6 and TRBJ2-7, is as follows: GAGVSQSPRYKVTKRGQDVALRCDPISGHVSLYWYRQALGQGPEFLTYFNYEAQQDKSGLPNDRFSAERPEGSISTLTIQRTEQRDSAMYRCASSLAQRATYEQYFGPGTRLTVT.

The V and J genes are TRBV4-2 and TRBJ1-1, with a tentative D call TRBD1 (5 bases). The CDR3 runs 16 residues. The germline gives CDR1 LGHNA, CDR2 YNFKEQ. V was cut by 4 bases and J by 6 bases, with 21 bases left in between. The CDR3 DNA reads TGTGCCAGCAGCCTCCACACGACCAGGCGCAGGGCTGAAGCTTTCTTT. Its translation: CASSLHTTRRRAEAFF.

The rearrangement links TRBV28 to TRBJ1-1; D remains unclear. V was pared by 3 bases and J by 0 bases, with 5 bases between. This CDR3 spans 13 amino acids. Germline values: CDR1 MDHEN, CDR2 SYDVKM. DNA for the CDR3: TGTGCCAGCAGTTTCGTAATGAACACTGAAGCTTTCTTT. Translation gives CASSFVMNTEAFF.

This chain links TRBV5-3 with TRBJ1-5, with 9 bases fitting TRBD1. TRBV5-3 is filed as an ORF, its function uncertain. The CDR3 runs to 16 residues. Losses at the gene ends were 0 bases for V and 7 bases for J; bases not matched to a gene: 8. In DNA form, the CDR3 reads TGTGCCAGAAGCTTGGAAACAGGGGGCGTTCACCAGCCCCAGCATTTT. Translated, it gives CARSLETGGVHQPQHF.

The J gene is TRBJ1-1, the V gene TRBV27; D is possibly TRBD1 (6 bases). CDR3 length: 14 residues. Germline V lookup: CDR1 MNHEY, CDR2 SMNVEV (reference sequence). Deletions cut 6 bases from V and 0 bases from J, with 11 bases between. The CDR3: CASSTTGMNTEAFF. CDR3 in DNA: TGTGCCAGCAGCACGACAGGCATGAACACTGAAGCTTTCTTT.

This sequence joins TRBV12-1 and TRBJ1-5; the D call in the table, TRBD1, was not verified against the DNA. TRBV12-1 is a known pseudogene. The length of the CDR3 is 16 residues. In DNA form, the CDR3 reads TGTGCCAGCAGCAATTCCGGGACAGCGAGAAATCAGCCCCAGCATTTT. It specifies CASSNSGTARNQPQHF.

This rearrangement joins TRBV7-2 to TRBJ2-2; 11 bases map to TRBD2. After removal of 2 bases from V and 6 bases from J, the junction contained 2 bases not matched to a gene. Germline V gene sequence: CDR1 SGHTA, CDR2 FQGNSA. This CDR3 has 15 amino acids. The CDR3 protein is CASSLRGLAAGELFF. The DNA of the CDR3 is TGTGCCAGCAGCTTAAGGGGACTAGCGGCCGGGGAGCTGTTTTTT.

The chain's CDR3 is CASSLLDLGETQYF. CDR3 nucleotides: TGTGCCAGCAGCTTGCTCGACCTCGGGGAGACCCAGTACTTC. The V gene is TRBV5-6, the J gene TRBJ2-5; D remains ambiguous. Between the trimmed V and J ends, which lost 1 base and 5 bases, there was a span of 12 bases. CDR3 length: 14 amino acids. Per the germline V gene, CDR1 is SGHDT and CDR2 is YYEEEE. The complete variable domain, with remaining parts taken from reference TRBV5-6 and TRBJ2-5, reads DAGVTQSPTHLIKTRGQQVTLRCSPKSGHDTVSWYQQALGQGPQFIFQYYEEEERQRGNFPDRFSGHQFPNYSSELNVNALLLGDSALYLCASSLLDLGETQYFGPGTRLLVL.